This TCR beta chain was sequenced for a study of Graves' ophthalmopathy and Graves' hyperthyroidism. Worth noting for this clonotype: Its antigen is unknown.

Amplifying from RNA transcripts, the study obtained TCR beta CDR3 regions. In the first round, RT-PCR was carried out with HTBI primers, and a multiplex PCR formed the second round. TCRdb reprocessed the multiplex PCR reads via MiXCR and lists one record per CDR3 protein. The sample carries about 1.1 million distinct CDR3 sequences, less than 45% recorded once. Aged 18 to 65, hyperthyroidism patients had new diagnoses of under 2 months' duration. No donor had other autoimmune disease, uncontrolled infection, pregnancy or lactation. CDR3 length: 17 residues. Germline values: CDR1 MNHEY, CDR2 SVGAGI. V dropped 3 bases and J dropped 5; count of bases not matched to a gene: 9. Study results and caveats: A majority of expanded thyroid clonotypes exceeding 0.001 frequency were likewise present in blood.

Sequenced input: peripheral blood or thyroid tissue (not recorded which). V gene TRBV6-5 combines with J gene TRBJ2-3; 12 bases align to TRBD2. The sequence was collected from an adult man with Graves' hyperthyroidism. For the CDR3, the DNA is TGTGCCAGCAGTTATAGTGGACTAGCGGGGATCGTAGATACGCAGTATTTT. Protein: CASSYSGLAGIVDTQYF.